The present TCR beta chain was sequenced within a study of PD-1 blockade in classical Hodgkin lymphoma. Study-wide findings and caveats: Why the repertoires differ is still unclear, perhaps disease activity or prior therapy. CD4+ but not CD8+ TCR diversity rose significantly by C4D1. Individuals initiating nivolumab under 1 year after ASCT were excluded.

After autologous stem cell transplantation all patients relapsed, and prior brentuximab vedotin exposure differed between cohorts. Only in-frame clones appear in the TCRdb table, and some are missing; sequencing was by immunoSEQ multiplex PCR. Of about 100,000 clones listed, more than 85% are singletons. As concerns this clone: Antigen specificity is unknown.

The trim removed 5 bases at V and 1 base at J, leaving 8 bases unmatched. From germline, CDR1 is LNHDA and CDR2 SQIVND (reference sequence). The CDR3 length is 16 residues. The sequence derives from a human donor with classical Hodgkin lymphoma. The material was peripheral blood mononuclear cells (PBMCs), obtained before the second cycle of nivolumab. The V gene is TRBV19, the J gene TRBJ1-1, with 9 positions matching TRBD1. The CDR3 DNA sequence: TGTGCCAGTAGTCCTCGGACAGGGGTTCCGAACACTGAAGCTTTCTTT. Its protein product is CASSPRTGVPNTEAFF.